The table lists the clone carrying this T cell receptor (beta chain) with a few counts. V shed 0 bases, J shed 8 bases, and the junction held 6 bases outside the gene matches. Germline V lookup: CDR1 SGHRS, CDR2 YFSETQ. There are 16 residues in the CDR3. TCRdb's copy holds only in-frame clones and misses some; the assay was immunoSEQ multiplex PCR. The repertoire includes under 250,000 clones, under 90% of them detected once, and about 3.9% sits in the top ten. This record comes from a study of blood T cell repertoires in COVID-19. Study summary: Sites in the United States, Italy and Spain provided acute and convalescent COVID-19 samples.

V is TRBV5-1 and J is TRBJ1-6; 9 bases agree with TRBD1. The receptor's source is a woman at least 80 years old with acute or convalescent COVID-19. The material sequenced was peripheral blood. The CDR3 DNA follows: TGCGCCAGCAGCTTGGTGGGACAGGGAATGGATTCACCCCTCCACTTT. Its translation: CASSLVGQGMDSPLHF.